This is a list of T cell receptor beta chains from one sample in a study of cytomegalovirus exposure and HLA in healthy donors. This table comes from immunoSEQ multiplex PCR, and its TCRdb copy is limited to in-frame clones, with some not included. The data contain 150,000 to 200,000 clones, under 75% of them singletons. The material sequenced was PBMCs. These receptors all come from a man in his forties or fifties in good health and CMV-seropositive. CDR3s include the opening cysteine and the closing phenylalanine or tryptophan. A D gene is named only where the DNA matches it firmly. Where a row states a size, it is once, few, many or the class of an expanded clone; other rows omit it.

TGTGCCAGCAGCGTAGAACAGGGTGAAAAACTGTTTTTT CASSVEQGEKLFF - - TRBJ1-4 TRBV9
TGTGCCAGCAGTTACCTGGTCAGGGCCAGCTCCTACGAGCAGTACTTC CASSYLVRASSYEQYF - - TRBJ2-7 TRBV6-5
TGTGCCAGCAGCTTGCTAGCGGGGGGCAGGAATGAGCAGTTCTTC CASSLLAGGRNEQFF - TRBD2 TRBJ2-1 TRBV9
TGCGCCAGCAGCCAAGATCGTCTCACTGTCTCTGGAAACACCATATATTTT CASSQDRLTVSGNTIYF - - TRBJ1-3 TRBV4-3
TGTGCCAGCAGCTTCCGCCCCTATAGCGGGGGGGCGGCGAACACCGGGGAGCTGTTTTTT CASSFRPYSGGAANTGELFF - TRBD2 TRBJ2-2 TRBV7-6
TGTGCCAGCAGTAACAGTGGGGGCCTTAACTATGGCTACACCTTC CASSNSGGLNYGYTF - - TRBJ1-2 TRBV27
TGTGCCAGCAGGGGCCCCGGGAACACTGAAGCTTTCTTT CASRGPGNTEAFF - - TRBJ1-1 TRBV6-5
TGTGCCAGCAGCCCTTTTACACAGGAAAAACTGTTTTTT CASSPFTQEKLFF few - TRBJ1-4 TRBV7-8
TGTGCCTGGAGTATCGGTAAAGGGGGTCGTGAAGCTTTCTTT CAWSIGKGGREAFF - - TRBJ1-1 TRBV30
TGTGCCAGCGGTTCCGGGACAGGAAGGACCGGGGAGCTGTTTTTT CASGSGTGRTGELFF - TRBD1 TRBJ2-2 TRBV6-1
TGCAGCGTTGTGACAGGTATGAACACTGAAGCTTTCTTT CSVVTGMNTEAFF few - TRBJ1-1 TRBV29-1
TGTGCCAGCAGCCCTGCCGCGCGGCTCAGCACAGATACGCAGTATTTT CASSPAARLSTDTQYF few - TRBJ2-3 TRBV5-6
TGTGCCAGCAGCTTAGATGGGCCGAACATTCAGTACTTC CASSLDGPNIQYF - - TRBJ2-4 TRBV11-2
TGTGCCAGCAGTCTAGGTCCGAACGAGCAGTACTTC CASSLGPNEQYF - - TRBJ2-7 TRBV27
TGTGCCAGCAGCTTCGACAGGGGGCGAGTCGACGAGCAGTACTTC CASSFDRGRVDEQYF - TRBD1 TRBJ2-7 TRBV5-4
TGCGCCAGCAGCTCCGGGACAGCCGATTCACCCCTCCACTTT CASSSGTADSPLHF - TRBD1 TRBJ1-6 TRBV5-1
TGTGCTAGCAGCCCAGGGTTTGGCTATGGCTACACCTTC CASSPGFGYGYTF - - TRBJ1-2 TRBV7-7
TGTGCCAGCAGCCAGGGGACTTTCCAACCCCTCCACTTT CASSQGTFQPLHF - - TRBJ1-6 TRBV14
TGTGCCAGCAGTACGTCAAGGGGGGGGTCCCAGCATTTT CASSTSRGGSQHF - - TRBJ1-5 TRBV6-6
TGTGCCAGCAGTTTCGCAGGGGTTGGAAACACCATATATTTT CASSFAGVGNTIYF - - TRBJ1-3 TRBV7-2
TGTGCCAGCAGCTTCAGGGTGGATGGGGAAAAACTGTTTTTT CASSFRVDGEKLFF - - TRBJ1-4 TRBV5-6
TGTGCCAGCAGGAAGGGGCCGTCAGGGGCCCAGCATTTT CASRKGPSGAQHF - - TRBJ1-5 TRBV6-5
TGTGCCAGCAGCCTTAGCGGGGAGCCCCTTAATGAGCGGTTCTTC CASSLSGEPLNERFF - TRBD2 TRBJ2-1 TRBV6-1
TGTGCCTGGAGTCGGACTAGCGGGAAGGAAAACATTCAGTACTTC CAWSRTSGKENIQYF - TRBD2 TRBJ2-4 TRBV30
TGTGCCAGCAGGGAATACCGGGACAGGGTATTGGATACGCAGTATTTT CASREYRDRVLDTQYF - TRBD1 TRBJ2-3 TRBV6-1
TGCGCCAGCAGTCAAACACAGGGTTATGAGCAGTTCTTC CASSQTQGYEQFF - - TRBJ2-1 TRBV5-1
TGTGCCAGCAGTGAAGCCGCGGCAGGGGGTGGCGAGCAGTACTTC CASSEAAAGGGEQYF - TRBD1 TRBJ2-7 TRBV6-1
TGTGCCAGCAGCAGCCCGACAGGATCCGGAAACACCATATATTTT CASSSPTGSGNTIYF - - TRBJ1-3 TRBV6-5
TGTGCCAGTAGTGTACTGACTAGCGGGGCGGTTGGAGATACGCAGTATTTT CASSVLTSGAVGDTQYF few TRBD2 TRBJ2-3 TRBV19
TGTGCCAGCAGTCTCTTACTTCAGGGGGCAAGCAATCAGCCCCAGCATTTT CASSLLLQGASNQPQHF - TRBD1 TRBJ1-5 TRBV2
TGTGCCAGCAGTGCACAGGTAGTGGGGAACGAGCAGTACTTC CASSAQVVGNEQYF - - TRBJ2-7 TRBV2
TGCGCCAGCAGTCTGAGCCCATCCTACGAGCAGTACTTC CASSLSPSYEQYF - - TRBJ2-7 TRBV5-1
TGCGCCAGCAGCCAAGATCCCCCTGGGGGAGCGGGGGGGCCAGGCGAGCAGTACTTC CASSQDPPGGAGGPGEQYF - TRBD2 TRBJ2-7 TRBV4-3
TGCGCCAGCAGCCGGAAAGGGGCAGACCTTACTGGAAACACCATATATTTT CASSRKGADLTGNTIYF - - TRBJ1-3 TRBV5-1
TGTGCCAGCAGCCCGGAAACAGACCAAGCTTTCTTT CASSPETDQAFF - - TRBJ1-1 TRBV7-9
TGTGCCAGCAGCTGGGACACATCCTTACCATATAGCAATCAGCCCCAGCATTTT CASSWDTSLPYSNQPQHF few - TRBJ1-5 TRBV7-9
TGTGCCAGCAGTGAGCGTGTAGAGACCCAGTACTTC CASSERVETQYF - - TRBJ2-5 TRBV2